This T cell receptor beta chain was captured in a study of human T cells and chemical hapten exposure. Study-wide background: The study sensitized with 2% DPC on a 2 cm by 2 cm patch of upper inner arm skin. TCR yield per sample varied, mainly due to pooled library volumes.

TCRdb called the RACE reads again in MiXCR, with one record for every CDR3 protein. The sample lists about 82,000 distinct CDR3 sequences, less than 8% occurring once. The CDR3 sequence is 19 residues long. J gave up 9 bases and V 6 bases, and 25 bases lay outside the gene matches. This clonotype has ten or more counts. Indicated time point: patch test 2, 6 weeks after DPC sensitization. Sample treatment: therapeutic diphenylcyclopropenone sensitization with weekly scalp DPC. People who gave samples had alopecia, were 18 to 70 years old, and were suitable for DPC. Sequencing started from total RNA isolated from unfractionated whole blood.

The sequence was collected from a woman aged 25 to 45 with alopecia areata. Some clones in this sample may be carry-over from other donors' samples. Source: whole blood, taken in connection with sensitization to the hapten diphenylcyclopropenone (DPC). The chain employs TRBV12-3 or TRBV12-4 and TRBJ2-1; 8 positions match TRBD2. The CDR3 nucleotides are TGTGCCAGCAGGTCCCTAGCGGGTGGCGAGTCGGGTGCTTATAGTGAGCAGTTCTTC. Protein product: CASRSLAGGESGAYSEQFF.